This T cell receptor beta chain derives from a study of technical replicates of blood from a handful of donors. The table came from immunoSEQ multiplex PCR; TCRdb's copy has only in-frame clones and leaves some out. The table lists about 72,000 clones, around 95% of them singletons. The germline gives CDR1 SGHNT, CDR2 YYREEE (reference sequence). V was trimmed by 4 bases and J by 1 base, leaving 14 bases between them. The length of the CDR3 is 15 residues. The sequence derives from a human donor in good health. The sequenced sample consisted of T cells isolated from PBMCs. V usage is TRBV5-4 and J usage is TRBJ2-5; TRBD1 might be the D (5 bases). The CDR3 DNA is TGTGCCAGCAGCACAAGAATGGGGCCCCAAGAGACCCAGTACTTC. This gives the protein CASSTRMGPQETQYF.